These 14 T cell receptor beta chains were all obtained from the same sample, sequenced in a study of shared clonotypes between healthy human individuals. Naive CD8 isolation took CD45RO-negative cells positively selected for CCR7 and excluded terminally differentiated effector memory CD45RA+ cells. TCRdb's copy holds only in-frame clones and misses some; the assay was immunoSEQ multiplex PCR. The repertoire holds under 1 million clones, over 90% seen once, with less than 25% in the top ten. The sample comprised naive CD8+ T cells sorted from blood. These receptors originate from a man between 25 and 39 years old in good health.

The CDR3 reads CASSLDRGSTDTQYF. CDR3 nucleotides: TGTGCCAGCAGCTTGGATCGGGGGAGCACAGATACGCAGTATTTT. V is TRBV5-5 and J is TRBJ2-3, with a weak D call TRBD2 (6 bases). V was pared by 0 bases and J by 0 bases, with 8 bases between. The germline V gene encodes CDR1 SGHKS and CDR2 YYEKEE (reference sequence). CDR3 length: 15 amino acids.

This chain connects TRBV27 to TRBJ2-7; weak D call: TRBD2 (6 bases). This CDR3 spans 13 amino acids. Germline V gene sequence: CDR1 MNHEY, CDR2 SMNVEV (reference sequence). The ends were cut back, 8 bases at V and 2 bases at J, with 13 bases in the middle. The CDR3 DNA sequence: TGTGCCAGCCGGGACTCCGAAGCCTACGAGCAGTACTTC. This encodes CASRDSEAYEQYF.

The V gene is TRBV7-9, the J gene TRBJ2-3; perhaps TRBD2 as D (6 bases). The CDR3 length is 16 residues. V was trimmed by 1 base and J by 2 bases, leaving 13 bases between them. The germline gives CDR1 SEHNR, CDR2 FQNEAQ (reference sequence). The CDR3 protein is CASSLGPGLVTDTQYF. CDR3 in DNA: TGTGCCAGCAGCTTAGGTCCGGGACTCGTCACAGATACGCAGTATTTT.

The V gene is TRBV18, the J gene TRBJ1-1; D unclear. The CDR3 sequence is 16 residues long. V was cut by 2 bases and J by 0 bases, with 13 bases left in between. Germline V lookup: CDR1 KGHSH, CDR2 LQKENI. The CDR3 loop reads CASSPIPGLMNTEAFF. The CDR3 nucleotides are TGTGCCAGCTCACCAATCCCAGGACTAATGAACACTGAAGCTTTCTTT.

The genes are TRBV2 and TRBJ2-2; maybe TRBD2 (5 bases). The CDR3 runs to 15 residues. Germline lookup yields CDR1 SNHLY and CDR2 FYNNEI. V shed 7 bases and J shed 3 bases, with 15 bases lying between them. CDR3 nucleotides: TGTGCCAGCAACCTGGACTTATCGGACACCGGGGAGCTGTTTTTT. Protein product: CASNLDLSDTGELFF.

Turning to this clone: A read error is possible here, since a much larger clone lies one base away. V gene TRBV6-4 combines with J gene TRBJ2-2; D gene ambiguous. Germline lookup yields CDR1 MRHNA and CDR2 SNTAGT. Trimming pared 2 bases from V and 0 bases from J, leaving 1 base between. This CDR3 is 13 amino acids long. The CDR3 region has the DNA TGTGCCAGCAGTGACACGAACACCGGGGAGCTGTTTTTT. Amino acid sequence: CASSDTNTGELFF.

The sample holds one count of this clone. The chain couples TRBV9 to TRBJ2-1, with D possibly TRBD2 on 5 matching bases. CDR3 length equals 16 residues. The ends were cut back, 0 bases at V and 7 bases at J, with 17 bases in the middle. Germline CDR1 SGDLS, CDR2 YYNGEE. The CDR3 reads CASSVVGLQTRNEQFF. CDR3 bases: TGTGCCAGCAGCGTAGTAGGACTCCAAACTCGGAATGAGCAGTTCTTC.

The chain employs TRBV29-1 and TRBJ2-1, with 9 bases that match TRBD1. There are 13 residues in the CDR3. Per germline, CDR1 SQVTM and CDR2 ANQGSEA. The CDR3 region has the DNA TGCACCATTGGGGACAGGGCCTACAATGAGCAGTTCTTC. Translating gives CTIGDRAYNEQFF.

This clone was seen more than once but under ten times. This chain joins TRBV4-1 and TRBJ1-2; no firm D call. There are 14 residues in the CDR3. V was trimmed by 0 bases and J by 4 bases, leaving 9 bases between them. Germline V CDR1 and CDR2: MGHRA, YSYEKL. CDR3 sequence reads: CASSQEHGSYGYTF. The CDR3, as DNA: TGCGCCAGCAGCCAAGAACATGGCAGCTATGGCTACACCTTC.

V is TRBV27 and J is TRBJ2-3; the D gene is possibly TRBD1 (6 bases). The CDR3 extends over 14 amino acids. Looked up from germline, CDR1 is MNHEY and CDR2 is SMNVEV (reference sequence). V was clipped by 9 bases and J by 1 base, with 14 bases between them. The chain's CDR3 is CASEPGHRTDTQYF. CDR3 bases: TGTGCCAGTGAACCGGGACACCGCACAGATACGCAGTATTTT.

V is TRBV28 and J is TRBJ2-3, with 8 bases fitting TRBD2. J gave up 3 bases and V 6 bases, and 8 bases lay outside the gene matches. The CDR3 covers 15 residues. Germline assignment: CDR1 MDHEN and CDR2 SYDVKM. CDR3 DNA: TGTGCCAGCAGCTCCTTGCGGGAGGCAACAGATACGCAGTATTTT. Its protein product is CASSSLREATDTQYF. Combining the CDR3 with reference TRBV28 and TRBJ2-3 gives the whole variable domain DVKVTQSSRYLVKRTGEKVFLECVQDMDHENMFWYRQDPGLGLRLIYFSYDVKMKEKGDIPEGYSVSREKKERFSLILESASTNQTSMYLCASSSLREATDTQYFGPGTRLTVL.

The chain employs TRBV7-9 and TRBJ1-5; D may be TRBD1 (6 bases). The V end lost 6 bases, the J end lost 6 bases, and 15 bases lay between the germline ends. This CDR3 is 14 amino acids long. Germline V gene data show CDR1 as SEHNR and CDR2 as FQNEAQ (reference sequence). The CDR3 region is CASSASGAGQPQHF. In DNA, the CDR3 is TGTGCCAGCAGTGCGTCGGGGGCCGGTCAGCCCCAGCATTTT.

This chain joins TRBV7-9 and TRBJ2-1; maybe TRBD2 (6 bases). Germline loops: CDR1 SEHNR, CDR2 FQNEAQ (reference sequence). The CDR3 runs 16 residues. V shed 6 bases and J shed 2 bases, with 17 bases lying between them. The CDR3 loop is CASSLSRELAYNEQFF. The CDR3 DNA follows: TGTGCCAGCAGTCTAAGTCGGGAGCTGGCCTACAATGAGCAGTTCTTC.

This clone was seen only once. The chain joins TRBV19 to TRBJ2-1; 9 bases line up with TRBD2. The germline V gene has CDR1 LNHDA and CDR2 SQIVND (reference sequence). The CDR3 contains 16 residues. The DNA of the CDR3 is TGTGGGAAACCCCCTCCAGCGGGAGGATACTACAATGAGCAGTTCTTC. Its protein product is CGKPPPAGGYYNEQFF.